The rows below give T cell receptor beta chains drawn from one sample of a study of blood T cell repertoires in COVID-19. Produced via immunoSEQ multiplex PCR; TCRdb's table is partial and in-frame only. The data contain approximately 210,000 clones, roughly 86% of them singletons. Specimen: peripheral blood. Source of these receptors: a woman between 35 and 50 years old with acute or convalescent COVID-19. Both conserved end residues are part of each CDR3. D genes are given only for firm matches. Size is stated for part of the rows, as once, few or many counts, or as a class when the clone is expanded.

v_gene,len,abundance,d_gene,j_gene,CDR3nt,CDR3aa
TRBV10-3,15,-,-,TRBJ1-2,TGTGCCATCAGTGAGTCCCAGGGGAGCGGGAGTGGCTACACCTTC,CAISESQGSGSGYTF
TRBV6-2/TRBV6-3,15,-,TRBD1,TRBJ2-7,TGTGCCAGCAGTACAGGACAGGCCGGCTCCTACGAGCAGTACTTC,CASSTGQAGSYEQYF
TRBV27,14,-,-,TRBJ2-3,TGTGCCAGCAGTTTTCTACAGCAGACAGATACGCAGTATTTT,CASSFLQQTDTQYF
TRBV5-6,18,few,TRBD2,TRBJ2-3,TGTGCCAGCAGCTCCTTATTGACTAGCGGGAGGGTCACAGATACGCAGTATTTT,CASSSLLTSGRVTDTQYF
TRBV18,12,-,-,TRBJ2-7,TGTGCCAGCTCCACGACAGACTACGAGCAGTACTTC,CASSTTDYEQYF
TRBV5-1,14,-,TRBD2,TRBJ2-1,TGCGCCAGCAGAGCGGGGGGCTCCTACAATGAGCAGTTCTTC,CASRAGGSYNEQFF
TRBV29-1,14,-,-,TRBJ1-2,TGCAGCGTTGGGGAGCGAGGGCCGCCCTATGGCTACACCTTC,CSVGERGPPYGYTF
TRBV6-2/TRBV6-3,14,-,-,TRBJ2-1,TGTGCCAGCAGTTACTCCCCGGGGTTAGATGAGCAGTTCTTC,CASSYSPGLDEQFF
TRBV12-5,14,once,TRBD1,TRBJ2-3,TGTGCTAGTGGTTTAAACAGGGGGACAGATACGCAGTATTTT,CASGLNRGTDTQYF
TRBV28,15,-,TRBD2,TRBJ2-7,TGTGCCAGCAGCGGTACGGCGGGAGTTCTCTACGAGCAGTACTTC,CASSGTAGVLYEQYF
TRBV5-4,18,-,TRBD1,TRBJ2-3,TGTGCCAGCAGCTTATTGCACGGTCCCGGGACAGTCACAGATACGCAGTATTTT,CASSLLHGPGTVTDTQYF
TRBV12-3/TRBV12-4,13,few,-,TRBJ2-6,TGTGCCAGCAGTACAGGGAAGCAGAACGTCCTGACTTTC,CASSTGKQNVLTF
TRBV2,14,-,-,TRBJ2-5,TGTGCCAGCAGGGGAGCAGGCCACCAAGAGACCCAGTACTTC,CASRGAGHQETQYF
TRBV3-1/TRBV3-2,16,-,TRBD1,TRBJ1-2,TGTGCCAGCAGCCAGGCCAATGGACAGGGGGTCGGTGGCTACACCTTC,CASSQANGQGVGGYTF
TRBV6-5,14,-,TRBD1,TRBJ1-2,TGTGCCAGCACCCGGGACAGGGGTAACTATGGCTACACCTTC,CASTRDRGNYGYTF